The 28 T cell receptor beta chains given below trace back to one sample, sequenced in a study of blood T cell repertoires in COVID-19 (dated by TCRdb to 2020 to 2022). The library was prepared using the immunoSEQ multiplex PCR assay. Imported from immuneACCESS, the table was reduced by TCRdb to in-frame sequences with V and J called. These copies leave out some clones; in studies compared against another copy, an unresolved V gene accounts for under half, and the cause of the remainder is not known. This sample has approximately 270,000 clones in its table, and roughly 86% of those were observed once. The ten most abundant clones make up under 2.5% of the sample. Sequencing was done on a sample of PBMCs or T cells enriched from blood (not recorded which). The receptor source for this set is a woman aged 60-70 years who had recovered from COVID-19.

V and J are TRBV18 and TRBJ1-5, with D unclear. The V end was cut by 4 bases, the J end by 0 bases, with 10 bases between. The CDR3 sequence is 15 residues long. Per germline, CDR1 KGHSH and CDR2 LQKENI. CDR3 amino acids: CASSQAQISNQPQHF. As DNA, the CDR3 is TGTGCCAGCTCACAAGCCCAAATTAGCAATCAGCCCCAGCATTTT.

The chain carries TRBV2 and TRBJ2-3; no definite D call. The ends were cut back, 8 bases at V and 3 bases at J, with 15 bases in the middle. The germline V gene encodes CDR1 SNHLY and CDR2 FYNNEI. The CDR3 sequence is 14 residues long. The CDR3: CASALIYETDTQYF. CDR3 nucleotides: TGTGCCAGCGCTTTAATCTATGAAACAGATACGCAGTATTTT.

The rearrangement joins TRBV19 to TRBJ2-1, with 10 bases identical to TRBD1. The CDR3 is made up of 15 amino acids. Per germline, CDR1 LNHDA and CDR2 SQIVND (reference sequence). Losses at the gene ends were 4 bases for V and 4 bases for J; bases not matched to a gene: 4. The CDR3 reads CASSRRDRGYNEQFF. Here the CDR3 DNA reads TGTGCCAGTAGTAGGCGGGACAGGGGATACAATGAGCAGTTCTTC.

This clone was seen a single time. The gene calls are TRBV9 and TRBJ2-5; D is possibly TRBD2 (6 bases). The CDR3 is made up of 14 amino acids. CDR1 SGDLS and CDR2 YYNGEE come from the germline V gene. With 0 bases removed from V and 4 bases from J, the gap between germline ends came to 10 bases. The CDR3 sequence is CASSVGSGRETQYF. The DNA for the CDR3 is TGTGCCAGCAGCGTAGGTAGCGGAAGAGAGACCCAGTACTTC.

The chain couples TRBV27 to TRBJ1-6; D perhaps matches TRBD1 (6 bases). CDR1 is MNHEY and CDR2 is SMNVEV in the germline V gene (reference sequence). The CDR3 runs 14 residues. The ends were cut back, 3 bases at V and 10 bases at J, with 13 bases in the middle. The CDR3 loop is CASSFLGAGSPLHF. The DNA of the CDR3 is TGTGCCAGCAGTTTTTTGGGGGCTGGGTCACCCCTCCACTTT.

Only a few counts were recorded for this clone. The gene calls are TRBV5-1 and TRBJ1-2; D is unclear. CDR3 length: 12 residues. Between the trimmed V and J ends, which lost 2 bases and 7 bases, there was a span of 9 bases. CDR1 is SGHRS, CDR2 YFSETQ, per germline. CDR3 in amino acids: CASSFGERGYTF. The CDR3 DNA reads TGCGCCAGCAGCTTCGGGGAGCGTGGCTACACCTTC.

The chain combines TRBV6-5 with TRBJ2-1, with D tentatively TRBD2 (6 bases). V was clipped by 9 bases and J by 5 bases, with 17 bases between them. The CDR3 has 14 amino acids. CDR1 and CDR2 (germline): MNHEY, SVGAGI. The CDR3 protein is CASDAGNINNEQFF. For the CDR3, the DNA is TGTGCCAGTGACGCGGGAAACATAAACAATGAGCAGTTCTTC.

The J gene is TRBJ1-4, the V gene TRBV19, with TRBD1 matching over 7 bases. The CDR3 consists of 15 residues. The V gene end was trimmed by 5 bases and the J gene end by 6 bases; junction bases not matched to a gene: 9. CDR1 LNHDA and CDR2 SQIVND come from the germline V gene (reference sequence). CDR3 nucleotides: TGTGCCAGTAGTCCCAGGACAGGAGTGGATGAAAAACTGTTTTTT. Amino acids: CASSPRTGVDEKLFF.

This chain links TRBV28 with TRBJ1-2; 8 nucleotides line up with TRBD1. Germline V gene data show CDR1 as MDHEN and CDR2 as SYDVKM. With 4 bases clipped from V and 2 bases from J, the junction kept 9 bases outside the gene matches. This CDR3 is built from 16 residues. CDR3 nucleotide sequence: TGTGCCAGCAGTTCCAACCCCGGGACAGGCAACTATGGCTACACCTTC. It encodes CASSSNPGTGNYGYTF.

A single count supports this clone. The genes are TRBV10-1 and TRBJ2-3, with a tentative D call TRBD2 (7 bases). The CDR3 contains 15 residues. Trimming shortened V by 3 bases and J by 1 base, and 11 bases separated the two germline ends. Germline CDR1 is WNHNN and CDR2 is SYGVQD (reference sequence). CDR3 sequence (DNA): TGCGCCAGCAGTGATGGGGGGGCTGGCACAGATACGCAGTATTTT. Translating it yields CASSDGGAGTDTQYF.

The rearrangement joins TRBV7-2 to TRBJ2-7; TRBD1 matches 8 bases. The CDR3 has 14 residues. The V segment lost 4 bases and the J segment 5 bases; nucleotides outside the gene matches: 7. Per germline, CDR1 SGHTA and CDR2 FQGNSA. CDR3 amino acids: CASSSRQGPHEQYF. The CDR3 DNA reads as TGTGCCAGCAGCTCAAGACAGGGGCCACACGAGCAGTACTTC.

V gene TRBV3-1 (or the pseudogene TRBV3-2) combines with J gene TRBJ2-7; D is possibly TRBD2 (6 bases). V dropped 4 bases and J dropped 7 bases, with 17 bases sitting between them. Per germline, CDR1 LGHDT and CDR2 YNNKEL (reference sequence). The CDR3 has 14 residues. CDR3 protein: CASSPLRRGFEQYF. CDR3 coding DNA: TGTGCCAGCAGCCCGTTGAGGCGGGGTTTTGAGCAGTACTTC.

This chain links TRBV7-2 with TRBJ1-1; 7 nucleotides line up with TRBD1. The CDR3 runs to 15 residues. J was trimmed by 5 bases and V by 5 bases; bases with no gene match: 11. Germline CDR1 and CDR2: SGHTA and FQGNSA. The CDR3 nucleotides read TGTGCCAGCAGCGCCACACAGGGGTGGCGGACTGAAGCTTTCTTT. Residues: CASSATQGWRTEAFF.

The rearrangement links TRBV3-1 (or the pseudogene TRBV3-2) to TRBJ1-1, with 9 bases that match TRBD1. V lost 4 bases and J lost 7; bases outside the gene matches: 4. The germline gives CDR1 LGHDT, CDR2 YNNKEL (reference sequence). The CDR3 consists of 13 residues. The CDR3 DNA reads as TGTGCCAGCAGCCTTACAGGGGGCGGTGAAGCTTTCTTT. It codes for CASSLTGGGEAFF.

The CDR3 protein is CASSPLPGVLHGELFF. For the CDR3, the DNA is TGTGCCAGCAGCCCCCTCCCCGGGGTCTTACACGGGGAGCTGTTTTTT. This sequence joins TRBV7-2 and TRBJ2-2; tentatively, D is TRBD2 (5 bases). The V end lost 5 bases, the J end lost 7 bases, and 20 bases lay between the germline ends. This CDR3 comprises 16 residues. Germline V lookup: CDR1 SGHTA, CDR2 FQGNSA.

The chain links TRBV28 to TRBJ1-4; D might be TRBD1 (6 bases). The V gene's germline CDR1 is MDHEN and CDR2 SYDVKM. The CDR3 is 18 amino acids. The ends were cut back, 5 bases at V and 3 bases at J, with 22 bases in the middle. This CDR3 reads CASSTLRDTTIPNEKLFF. CDR3 coding DNA: TGTGCCAGCAGTACACTCCGGGACACGACAATTCCTAATGAAAAACTGTTTTTT.

V usage is TRBV28 and J usage is TRBJ1-4; D is unclear. The CDR3 runs 14 residues. The germline V and J ends were trimmed by 6 bases and 4 bases, with 12 bases remaining between them. CDR1 MDHEN and CDR2 SYDVKM come from the germline V gene. DNA of the CDR3: TGTGCCAGCAGATACAGAGAGCATAATGAAAAACTGTTTTTT. Its protein is CASRYREHNEKLFF.

The chain employs TRBV29-1 and TRBJ1-4; 10 nucleotides align to TRBD1. Trimming took 7 bases from V and 6 from J; bases not matched to a gene: 5. CDR3 size: 13 residues. The germline V gene has CDR1 SQVTM and CDR2 ANQGSEA. CDR3 bases: TGCAGCGCCTTGGGACAGGGGTATGAAAAACTGTTTTTT. It specifies CSALGQGYEKLFF. The entire variable domain, with the rest obtained from reference TRBV29-1 and TRBJ1-4, is as follows: SAVISQKPSRDICQRGTSLTIQCQVDSQVTMMFWYRQQPGQSLTLIATANQGSEATYESGFVIDKFPISRPNLTFSTLTVSNMSPEDSSIYLCSALGQGYEKLFFGSGTQLSVL.

The V call is TRBV30, the J call TRBJ1-2, with 9 bases aligning to TRBD1. This CDR3 is built from 14 residues. Germline V CDR1 and CDR2: GTSNPN, SVGIG (reference sequence). V was clipped by 3 bases and J by 9 bases; unmatched bases: 11. CDR3 DNA sequence: TGTGCCTGGAGACACAGGGACAGGGAAGGACGCTACACCTTC. Residues: CAWRHRDREGRYTF.

This chain links TRBV5-4 with TRBJ1-1; 8 bases are shared with TRBD1. This CDR3 has 14 amino acids. Per germline, CDR1 SGHNT and CDR2 YYREEE (reference sequence). J was trimmed by 4 bases and V by 3 bases; bases with no gene match: 5. In nucleotides, the CDR3 is TGTGCCAGCAGCTCACAAACAGGGGGCACTGAAGCTTTCTTT. Translated: CASSSQTGGTEAFF.

V usage is TRBV19 and J usage is TRBJ1-3, with D perhaps TRBD1 (6 bases). Trimming removed 5 bases at V and 0 bases at J, with 8 bases between. Germline CDR1 and CDR2: LNHDA and SQIVND (reference sequence). The CDR3 length is 14 residues. In DNA, the CDR3 is TGTGCCAGTAGTCCCAGGGGCTCTGGAAACACCATATATTTT. It translates to CASSPRGSGNTIYF. Based on the CDR3 plus reference TRBV19 and TRBJ1-3, the full variable domain is DGGITQSPKYLFRKEGQNVTLSCEQNLNHDAMYWYRQDPGQGLRLIYYSQIVNDFQKGDIAEGYSVSREKKESFPLTVTSAQKNPTAFYLCASSPRGSGNTIYFGEGSWLTVV.

The V call is TRBV5-1, the J call TRBJ1-1; 8 positions agree with TRBD1. The length of the CDR3 is 13 residues. J gave up 7 bases and V 4 bases, and 6 bases lay outside the gene matches. Germline V lookup: CDR1 SGHRS, CDR2 YFSETQ. In nucleotides, the CDR3 is TGCGCCAGCAGCCCGATCGGACAGGGTGAAGCTTTCTTT. Translated, it gives CASSPIGQGEAFF.

The chain couples TRBV11-3 to TRBJ2-2; D remains unclear. This CDR3 has 12 residues. The germline V gene has CDR1 SGHNT and CDR2 YENEEA. V was shortened by 2 bases and J by 7 bases, with 5 bases between the two germline ends. CDR3 sequence reads: CASSLKHGELFF. CDR3 sequence (DNA): TGTGCCAGCAGCTTAAAACACGGGGAGCTGTTTTTT.

The chain combines TRBV6-5 with TRBJ1-2, with TRBD1 as a possible D gene (6 bases). This CDR3 has 15 amino acids. The V gene's germline CDR1 is MNHEY and CDR2 SVGAGI. Trimming shortened V by 10 bases and J by 0 bases, and 18 bases separated the two germline ends. The CDR3 here is CATDRQAWANYGYTF. CDR3 in DNA: TGTGCCACCGATCGACAGGCTTGGGCTAACTATGGCTACACCTTC.

V and J are TRBV2 and TRBJ1-4, with a tentative D call TRBD1 (5 bases). The CDR3 length is 13 residues. Germline CDR1 is SNHLY and CDR2 is FYNNEI. V lost 8 bases to trimming and J lost 10 bases, with 17 bases between them. The CDR3 nucleotides are TGTGCCAGCTCACCAGGGAAGGAAGGAAAACTGTTTTTT. It codes for CASSPGKEGKLFF.

This chain links TRBV3-1 (or the pseudogene TRBV3-2) with TRBJ2-3; 7 bases line up with TRBD1. V lost 3 bases, J lost 0 bases, and 3 bases stayed unmatched. Germline CDR1 LGHDT, CDR2 YNNKEL (reference sequence). This CDR3 comprises 15 residues. CDR3 coding DNA: TGTGCCAGCAGCCACAGGGGACAGAGCACAGATACGCAGTATTTT. The encoded protein is CASSHRGQSTDTQYF.

This clone is a singleton in its sample. The chain is built from TRBV24-1 and TRBJ2-7; D may be TRBD1 (5 bases). The CDR3 extends over 14 amino acids. The V gene's germline CDR1 is KGHDR and CDR2 SFDVKD. With 3 bases removed from V and 4 bases from J, the gap between germline ends came to 12 bases. CDR3 nucleotide sequence: TGTGCCACCAGTGATGTAGGGGTTGGGTACGAGCAGTACTTC. This sequence encodes CATSDVGVGYEQYF.

This rearrangement joins TRBV29-1 to TRBJ2-7; the D gene is possibly TRBD2 (5 bases). The CDR3 length is 14 residues. V gave up 6 bases and J gave up 0 bases, with 15 bases separating them. Germline lookup yields CDR1 SQVTM and CDR2 ANQGSEA. The CDR3 protein is CSVQSGRSSYEQYF. The CDR3, as DNA: TGCAGCGTCCAAAGCGGCCGTAGCTCCTACGAGCAGTACTTC.